The clone carrying this T cell receptor beta chain was counted ten times or more. As yet, its antigen is unknown. This specimen belongs to a study of blood T cells in healthy people across ages. Study-wide points: The percentage of naive T cells correlated strongly with TCR beta diversity.

Ranging in age from about 6 to 90, the donors were healthy Caucasian individuals from Russia. Every sample gave at least 5 micrograms of total RNA when it was extracted. With a J-beta primer mix and a sample-barcoded 5' primer, a second PCR ran about 7 to 11 cycles. One entry per CDR3 protein, called by TCRdb with MiXCR from the 5' RACE reads. This table holds 500,000 to 700,000 distinct CDR3 sequences, about 30% found once. Trimming at V came to 8 bases and at J to 5 bases, leaving 13 bases not matched to a gene. CDR1 and CDR2 (germline): SGHRS, YFSETQ. This CDR3 has 15 residues. This TCR was recovered from a woman older than 75 in good health. This rearrangement joins TRBV5-1 to TRBJ2-5; 9 bases agree with TRBD1. The sequenced material came from blood. The CDR3 here is CASNSGTGISETQYF. CDR3 coding DNA: TGCGCCAGTAATTCCGGGACAGGGATATCGGAGACCCAGTACTTC.